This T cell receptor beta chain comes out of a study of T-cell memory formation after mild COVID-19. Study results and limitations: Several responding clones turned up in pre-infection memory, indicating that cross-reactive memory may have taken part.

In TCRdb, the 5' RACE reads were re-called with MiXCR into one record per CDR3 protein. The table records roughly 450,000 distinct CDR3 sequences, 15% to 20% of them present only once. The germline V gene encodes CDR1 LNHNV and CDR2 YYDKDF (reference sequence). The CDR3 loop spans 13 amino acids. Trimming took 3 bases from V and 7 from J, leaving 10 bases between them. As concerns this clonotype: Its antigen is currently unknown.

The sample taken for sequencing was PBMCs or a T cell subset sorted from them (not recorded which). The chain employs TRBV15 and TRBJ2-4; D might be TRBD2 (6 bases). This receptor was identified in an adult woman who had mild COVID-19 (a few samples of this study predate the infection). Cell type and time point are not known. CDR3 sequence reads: CATSSTSLNIQYF. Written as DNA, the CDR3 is TGTGCCACCAGCAGTACTAGCCTGAACATTCAGTACTTC.